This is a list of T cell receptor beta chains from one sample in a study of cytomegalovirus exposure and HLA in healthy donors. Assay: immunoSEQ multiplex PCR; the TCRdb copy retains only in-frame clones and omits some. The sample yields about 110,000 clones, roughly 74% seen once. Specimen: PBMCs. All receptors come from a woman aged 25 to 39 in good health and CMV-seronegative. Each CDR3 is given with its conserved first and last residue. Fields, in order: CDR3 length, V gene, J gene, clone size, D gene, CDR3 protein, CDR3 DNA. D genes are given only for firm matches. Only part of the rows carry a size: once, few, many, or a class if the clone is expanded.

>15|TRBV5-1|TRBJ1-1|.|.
CASRFRGSGNTEAFF
TGCGCCAGCAGGTTTAGGGGTTCTGGGAACACTGAAGCTTTCTTT
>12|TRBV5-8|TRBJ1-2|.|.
CASSLYAGGYTF
TGTGCCAGCAGCTTGTACGCAGGGGGCTACACCTTC
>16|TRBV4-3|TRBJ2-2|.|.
CASSQDSGVNTGELFF
TGCGCCAGTAGCCAAGATTCGGGGGTGAACACCGGGGAGCTGTTTTTT
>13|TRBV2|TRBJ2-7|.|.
CASSEGPSREQYF
TGTGCCAGCAGTGAGGGCCCTAGCCGTGAGCAGTACTTC
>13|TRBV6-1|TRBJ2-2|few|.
CASSGLVIGELFF
TGTGCCAGCAGTGGGCTAGTGATCGGGGAGCTGTTTTTT
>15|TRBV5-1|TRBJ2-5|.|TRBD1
CASSSLDRGLETQYF
TGCGCCAGCAGCTCCCTGGACAGGGGGCTGGAGACCCAGTACTTC
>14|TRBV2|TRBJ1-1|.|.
CASRKQGSPTEAFF
TGTGCCAGCAGGAAACAGGGTTCCCCCACTGAAGCTTTCTTT
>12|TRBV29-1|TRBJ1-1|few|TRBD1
CSVRTGGREAFF
TGCAGCGTCCGGACAGGGGGCCGTGAAGCTTTCTTT
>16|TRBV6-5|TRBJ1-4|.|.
CASSYLRGVTNEKLFF
TGTGCCAGCAGTTACCTCCGGGGGGTGACTAATGAAAAACTGTTTTTT
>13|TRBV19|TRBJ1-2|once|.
CASTPRDRDGYTF
TGTGCCAGTACCCCGCGTGACAGAGATGGCTACACCTTC
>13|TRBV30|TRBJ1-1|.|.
CAWRRGEGTEAFF
TGTGCCTGGAGACGGGGTGAAGGCACTGAAGCTTTCTTT
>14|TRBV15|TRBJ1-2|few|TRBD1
CATSRTGVSDGYTF
TGTGCCACCAGCAGAACAGGGGTTTCGGATGGCTACACCTTC
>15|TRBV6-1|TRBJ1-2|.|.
CASNARVTGNYGYTF
TGTGCCAGCAATGCCAGGGTGACGGGTAACTATGGCTACACCTTC
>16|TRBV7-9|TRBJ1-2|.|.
CASSLAGLEANYGYTF
TGTGCCAGCAGCTTAGCGGGGTTGGAGGCTAACTATGGCTACACCTTC
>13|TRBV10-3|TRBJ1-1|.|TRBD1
CAITRQGNTEAFF
TGTGCCATCACCCGACAGGGGAACACTGAAGCTTTCTTT
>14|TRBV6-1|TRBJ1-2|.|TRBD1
CATWRDRRRSGYTF
TGTGCCACCTGGAGGGACAGGAGGCGAAGTGGCTACACCTTC
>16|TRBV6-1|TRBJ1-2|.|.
CASSGTGNNTNYGYTF
TGTGCCAGCAGTGGAACAGGAAATAATACCAACTATGGCTACACCTTC
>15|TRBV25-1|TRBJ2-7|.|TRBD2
CASSDGLADSYEQYF
TGTGCCAGCAGTGACGGACTAGCGGACTCCTACGAGCAGTACTTC
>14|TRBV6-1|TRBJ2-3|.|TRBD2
CASRERGSTDTQYF
TGTGCCAGCAGGGAGCGGGGCTCCACAGATACGCAGTATTTT
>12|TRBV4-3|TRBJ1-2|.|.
CASSQPGDGYTF
TGCGCCAGCAGCCAACCAGGGGACGGCTACACCTTC
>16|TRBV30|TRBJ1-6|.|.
CAWSVQGSGNNSPLHF
TGTGCCTGGAGTGTACAAGGGTCGGGGAATAATTCACCCCTCCACTTT
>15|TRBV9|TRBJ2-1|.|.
CASSVRQADYNEQFF
TGTGCCAGCAGCGTGCGACAGGCAGACTACAATGAGCAGTTCTTC
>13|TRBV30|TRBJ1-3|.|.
CAWGQYSGNTIYF
TGTGCCTGGGGACAGTACTCTGGAAACACCATATATTTT
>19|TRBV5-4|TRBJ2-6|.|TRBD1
CASSPRGRVDPDGANVLTF
TGTGCCAGCAGCCCCAGGGGGCGGGTTGACCCGGACGGGGCCAACGTCCTGACTTTC
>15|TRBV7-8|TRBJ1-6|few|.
CASSLGDTSNSPLHF
TGTGCCAGCAGCTTAGGGGACACCTCCAATTCACCCCTCCACTTT
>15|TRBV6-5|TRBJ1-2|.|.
CASSKEDRRLGGYTF
TGTGCCAGCAGCAAGGAGGACCGCCGCCTCGGAGGCTACACCTTC
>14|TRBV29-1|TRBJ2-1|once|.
CSVGSGGDYNEQFF
TGCAGCGTGGGGTCGGGGGGCGATTACAATGAGCAGTTCTTC
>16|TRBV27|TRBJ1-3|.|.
CASSLFGHLSGNTIYF
TGTGCCAGCAGTTTATTCGGACATCTCTCTGGAAACACCATATATTTT
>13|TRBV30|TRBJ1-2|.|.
CACPPGTNYGYPF
TGTGCCTGTCCCCCCGGGACAAACTATGGCTACCCCTTC
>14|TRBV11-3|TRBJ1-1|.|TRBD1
CASSLQAGGTEAFF
TGTGCCAGCAGCTTACAGGCAGGGGGCACTGAAGCTTTCTTT
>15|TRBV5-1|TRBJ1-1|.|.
CASSALLDSNTEAFF
TGCGCCAGCAGCGCACTATTGGACAGTAACACTGAAGCTTTCTTT
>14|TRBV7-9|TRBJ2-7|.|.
CASSPSGQNYEQYF
TGTGCCAGCAGTCCCTCCGGACAGAACTACGAGCAGTACTTC
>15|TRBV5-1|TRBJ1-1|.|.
CASSTDSDLNTEAFF
TGCGCCAGCAGCACAGACAGCGACCTGAACACTGAAGCTTTCTTT
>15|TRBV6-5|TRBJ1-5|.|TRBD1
CASSPGQGLNQPQHF
TGTGCCAGCAGTCCAGGACAGGGCCTCAATCAGCCCCAGCATTTT
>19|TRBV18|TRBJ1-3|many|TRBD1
CASSPLDRTGSRSGNTIYF
TGTGCCAGCTCACCGCTCGATAGGACAGGGAGTAGGTCTGGAAACACCATATATTTT
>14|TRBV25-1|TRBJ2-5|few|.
CASSELHWRLEQYF
TGTGCCAGCAGTGAATTACACTGGAGGCTAGAGCAGTACTTC
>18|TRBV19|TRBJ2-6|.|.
CASSTAGQSSSGANVLTF
TGTGCCAGTAGTACCGCGGGACAGTCAAGCTCTGGGGCCAACGTCCTGACTTTC
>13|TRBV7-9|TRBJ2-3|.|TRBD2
CASSLRGGDTQYF
TGTGCCAGCAGCTTACGGGGGGGAGATACGCAGTATTTT
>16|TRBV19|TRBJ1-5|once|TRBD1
CASRSGTGGFNQPQHF
TGTGCCAGTAGATCCGGGACAGGGGGCTTCAATCAGCCCCAGCATTTT
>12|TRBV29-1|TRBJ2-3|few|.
CSGRDITDTQYF
TGCAGCGGACGAGACATCACAGATACGCAGTATTTT
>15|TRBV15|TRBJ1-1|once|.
CATSRATGLNTEAFF
TGTGCCACCAGCAGAGCTACAGGGTTGAACACTGAAGCTTTCTTT
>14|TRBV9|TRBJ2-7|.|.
CASSVTGSSYEQYF
TGTGCCAGCAGCGTTACAGGGAGCTCCTACGAGCAGTACTTC
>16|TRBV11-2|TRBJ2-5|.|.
CASSFVSVGLGGTQYF
TGTGCCAGCAGCTTTGTTAGCGTGGGATTGGGTGGGACCCAGTACTTC
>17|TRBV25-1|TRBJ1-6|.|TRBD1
CASSELGRGRGRSPLHF
TGTGCCAGCAGTGAATTGGGCAGGGGGCGCGGGCGATCACCCCTCCACTTT
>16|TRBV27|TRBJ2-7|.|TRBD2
CASSLGWRGSSYEQYF
TGTGCCAGCAGTTTAGGCTGGCGGGGGAGCTCCTACGAGCAGTACTTC
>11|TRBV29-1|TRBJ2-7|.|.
CSVVRTSEMYF
TGCAGCGTTGTACGAACCTCCGAGATGTACTTC
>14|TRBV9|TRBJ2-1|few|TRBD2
CASSVSGGNNEQFF
TGTGCCAGCAGCGTAAGCGGGGGGAATAATGAGCAGTTCTTC
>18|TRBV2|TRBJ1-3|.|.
CASSDLRTGGGSGNTIYF
TGTGCCAGCAGTGACCTAAGGACCGGGGGAGGCTCTGGAAACACCATATATTTT
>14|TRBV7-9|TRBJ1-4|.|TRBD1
CASSKGQGYEKLFF
TGTGCCAGCAGCAAGGGACAGGGTTACGAAAAACTGTTTTTT
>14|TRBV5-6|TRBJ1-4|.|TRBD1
CASSDAGGSEKLFF
TGTGCCAGCAGCGATGCAGGGGGGAGTGAAAAACTGTTTTTT
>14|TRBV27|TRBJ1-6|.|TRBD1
CASSLGQDYSPLHF
TGTGCCAGCAGTCTAGGACAGGACTATTCACCCCTCCACTTT
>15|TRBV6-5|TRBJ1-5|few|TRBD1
CASSSGGSGNQPQHF
TGTGCCAGCAGTTCAGGGGGATCGGGCAATCAGCCCCAGCATTTT
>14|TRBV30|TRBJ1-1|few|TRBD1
CAWVLTGRSTEAFF
TGTGCCTGGGTCCTGACAGGGCGAAGCACTGAAGCTTTCTTT
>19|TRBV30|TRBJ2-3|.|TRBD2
CAWSRPGTSGSSSTDTQYF
TGTGCCTGGAGTCGACCCGGGACTAGCGGGAGTTCGAGCACAGATACGCAGTATTTT